This is a list of T cell receptor beta chains from one sample in a study of T cells after yellow fever vaccination. Using its own MiXCR run on the 5' RACE reads, TCRdb lists one record per CDR3 protein. The sample holds 250,000 to 350,000 distinct CDR3 sequences; around 7.3% are singletons and the top ten take about 18%. Sequenced material: PBMCs, taken around 45 days after the first yellow fever vaccination. The origin of the receptors is a man aged 18 to 29 who received the YFV17D yellow fever vaccine. CDR3s include the opening cysteine and the closing phenylalanine or tryptophan. The D gene is left open where the match is weak. A row's size may be missing; if present it is once, few, many or a size class.

j_call | v_call | d_call | clone_size | cdr3_nt | cdr3_aa
TRBJ2-2 | TRBV10-3 | TRBD2 | few | TGTGCCATCAGTGAGAGACTAGCGGGACTGAACACCGGGGAGCTGTTTTTT | CAISERLAGLNTGELFF
TRBJ1-2 | TRBV6-5 | - | - | TGTGCCAGCGGATTACGTAGGACGGTAGCTAACTATGGCTACACCTTC | CASGLRRTVANYGYTF
TRBJ2-3 | TRBV9 | TRBD2 | - | TGTGCCAGCAGCATCAGCGGGGGGAGGACTAGCACAGATACGCAGTATTTT | CASSISGGRTSTDTQYF
TRBJ2-5 | TRBV27 | TRBD2 | few | TGTGCCAGCAGCCCAATCTCTAGCGGGGGGGAGGAGACCCAGTACTTC | CASSPISSGGEETQYF
TRBJ2-7 | TRBV7-9 | TRBD1 | few | TGTGCCAGCAGCCTATCGACAGGGCTAAACCTCTACGAGCAGTACTTC | CASSLSTGLNLYEQYF
TRBJ2-1 | TRBV15 | TRBD2 | few | TGTGCCACCAGCACCAGCGGGGGGGCCACGCATGAGCAGTTCTTC | CATSTSGGATHEQFF
TRBJ1-6 | TRBV6-1 | - | few | TGTGCCAGCAGTGGTCTGCGGGAGGGGTCACCCCTCCACTTT | CASSGLREGSPLHF
TRBJ2-1 | TRBV5-1 | - | - | TGCGCCAGCAGCTCCAATTACAATGAGCAGTTCTTC | CASSSNYNEQFF
TRBJ2-5 | TRBV6-2/TRBV6-3 | - | few | TGTGCCAGCAGTTCCCCGGACGAAGTAAGCGTCGAGACCCAGTACTTC | CASSSPDEVSVETQYF
TRBJ2-1 | TRBV5-1 | TRBD1 | many | TGCGCCAGCAGCCCGGGACAGGGTTTCAATGAGCAGTTCTTC | CASSPGQGFNEQFF
TRBJ2-7 | TRBV4-3 | - | few | TGCGCCAGCAGGGAAGACAGAACTTCCTACGAGCAGTACTTC | CASREDRTSYEQYF
TRBJ2-5 | TRBV12-3/TRBV12-4 | - | many | TGTGCCAGCAGTTTAGGTGTTTCCGGGGGAGGGACCCAGTACTTC | CASSLGVSGGGTQYF
TRBJ1-4 | TRBV2 | - | - | TGTGCCAGCAGTGAAGGGCGCGGGAAGGAAAAACTGTTTTTT | CASSEGRGKEKLFF
TRBJ2-3 | TRBV28 | TRBD2 | - | TGTGCCAGCAGAATTACCCGGTGGGGGGGAGATCCCACAGATACGCAGTATTTT | CASRITRWGGDPTDTQYF
TRBJ2-7 | TRBV7-9 | - | - | TGTGCCAGCAGCTTGCTTCCCCACAGGGCCCCCTACGAGCAGTACTTC | CASSLLPHRAPYEQYF
TRBJ2-6 | TRBV12-3/TRBV12-4 | - | many | TGTGCCAGCAGTCCAGGGTACTCTGGGGCCAACGTCCTGACTTTC | CASSPGYSGANVLTF
TRBJ2-3 | TRBV29-1 | - | - | TGCAGCGTCGCGGGACTGTGGGTAGATACGCAGTATTTT | CSVAGLWVDTQYF
TRBJ2-1 | TRBV30 | TRBD2 | few | TGTGCCTGGAACACGGGACTAGCAGCCAATGAGCAGTTCTTC | CAWNTGLAANEQFF
TRBJ1-1 | TRBV15 | - | - | TGTGCCACCAGCAGAGAGCCGGGAATGAACACTGAAGCTTTCTTT | CATSREPGMNTEAFF
TRBJ2-2 | TRBV7-2 | - | few | TGTGCCAGCAAGGCCGCGAACACCGGGGAGCTGTTTTTT | CASKAANTGELFF
TRBJ2-1 | TRBV12-3/TRBV12-4 | - | few | TGTGCCAGCAGTTCATCAAGGGGGAGCTCCTACAATGAGCAGTTCTTC | CASSSSRGSSYNEQFF
TRBJ2-7 | TRBV6-2/TRBV6-3 | - | few | TGTGCCAGCAGTTTCGCGGGGACGTACGAGCAGTACTTC | CASSFAGTYEQYF
TRBJ2-3 | TRBV9 | - | many | TGTGCCAGCAGCGTAGCCCCAGCGTTTAGCACAGATACGCAGTATTTT | CASSVAPAFSTDTQYF
TRBJ1-3 | TRBV12-3/TRBV12-4 | - | few | TGTGCCAGCAGCCCCGGTGGGGGCGGAAACACCATATATTTT | CASSPGGGGNTIYF
TRBJ2-2 | TRBV7-2 | - | few | TGTGCCAGCAGTACCAGGGTTTGGAGCGGGGAGCTGTTTTTT | CASSTRVWSGELFF
TRBJ2-1 | TRBV12-3/TRBV12-4 | - | few | TGTGCCAGCAGTTTACATGCGGGCCCAAGGGATGAGCAGTTCTTC | CASSLHAGPRDEQFF
TRBJ2-1 | TRBV7-2 | - | many | TGTGCCAGCAGCCGACAGAGCTCCTACAATGAGCAGTTCTTC | CASSRQSSYNEQFF
TRBJ1-6 | TRBV15 | TRBD1 | few | TGTGCCACCAGCATGGGACAGGTCAAGAACTCACCCCTCCACTTT | CATSMGQVKNSPLHF
TRBJ2-1 | TRBV5-1 | - | - | TGCGCCAGCAGCTTGTTCCTGTCCGGGGCCGGTGGTGAGCAGTTCTTC | CASSLFLSGAGGEQFF
TRBJ2-1 | TRBV5-6 | - | - | TGTGCCAGCAGCCGCCAACAGGGACAACCCTACAATGAGCAGTTCTTC | CASSRQQGQPYNEQFF
TRBJ1-4 | TRBV12-3/TRBV12-4 | - | few | TGTGCCAGCAGTCGCGGCGGCCGTAATGAAAAACTGTTTTTT | CASSRGGRNEKLFF
TRBJ2-5 | TRBV4-2 | - | few | TGTGCCAGCAGCCAAGATTTTTCCGAGACCCAGTACTTC | CASSQDFSETQYF
TRBJ2-6 | TRBV11-2 | - | many | TGTGCCAGCGTGTTTTCTGGGGCCAACGTCCTGACTTTC | CASVFSGANVLTF
TRBJ2-1 | TRBV7-9 | - | many | TGTGCCAGCAGCTTCCGGGGGCTGAATGAGCAGTTCTTC | CASSFRGLNEQFF
TRBJ2-5 | TRBV4-1 | - | - | TGCGCCAGCAGCCTTCTTCTTGGCGAAGAGACCCAGTACTTC | CASSLLLGEETQYF
TRBJ2-6 | TRBV2 | - | - | TGTGCCAGCAGGGGGTTCTCTGGGGTCAACGTCCTGACTTTC | CASRGFSGVNVLTF
TRBJ1-3 | TRBV6-5 | - | - | TGTGCCAGCAGTTACTTTGGACTGCACTACTCTGGAAACACCATATATTTT | CASSYFGLHYSGNTIYF
TRBJ1-1 | TRBV4-2 | TRBD1 | few | TGTGCCAGCGCGGACCGGGACAGTATGAACACTGAAGCTTTCTTT | CASADRDSMNTEAFF
TRBJ1-1 | TRBV7-6 | TRBD1 | few | TGTGCCAGCAGCTCCAGACAGGGTATGAACACTGAAGCTTTCTTT | CASSSRQGMNTEAFF
TRBJ2-1 | TRBV7-3 | - | few | TGTGCCAGCAGTTCTACCCCCTATTACAATGAGCAGTTCTTC | CASSSTPYYNEQFF
TRBJ2-1 | TRBV6-5 | - | few | TGTGCCAGCAGCTACTTCCCAGGCAGCTCCTACAATGAGCAGTTCTTC | CASSYFPGSSYNEQFF
TRBJ1-5 | TRBV15 | - | - | TGTGCCACCAGCAGAGGAGGACAGCTTGATCAGCCCCAGCATTTT | CATSRGGQLDQPQHF
TRBJ2-1 | TRBV5-1 | - | few | TGCGCCAGCAGCTCAAACCCGGGACATCGGTCTAAGACTGAGCAGTTCTTC | CASSSNPGHRSKTEQFF
TRBJ1-6 | TRBV12-3/TRBV12-4 | - | - | TGTGCCAGCAGACTCATCGACAGCCCTAATTCACCCCTCCACTTT | CASRLIDSPNSPLHF
TRBJ2-3 | TRBV4-1 | TRBD1 | - | TGCGCCAGCAGCCAAGGTGACAGAGGGGGCGCAGATACGCAGTATTTT | CASSQGDRGGADTQYF
TRBJ2-3 | TRBV3-1 | - | - | TGTGCCAGCAGCCCCAAAGACGGGACACACACAGATACGCAGTATTTT | CASSPKDGTHTDTQYF
TRBJ2-1 | TRBV20-1 | - | many | TGCAGTGCTAGCGGGCGGTCGAGTGAGCAGTTCTTC | CSASGRSSEQFF
TRBJ2-3 | TRBV11-1 | - | many | TGTGCCAGCTCTTACCTCAGCACAGATACGCAGTATTTT | CASSYLSTDTQYF
TRBJ1-1 | TRBV2 | TRBD1 | few | TGTGCCAGCAGTGAAGGGACAGGGGGCTACACTGAAGCTTTCTTT | CASSEGTGGYTEAFF
TRBJ2-1 | TRBV12-5 | - | - | TGTGCTAGTGGCCGAGGGGGACGGACCTACAATGAGCAGTTCTTC | CASGRGGRTYNEQFF